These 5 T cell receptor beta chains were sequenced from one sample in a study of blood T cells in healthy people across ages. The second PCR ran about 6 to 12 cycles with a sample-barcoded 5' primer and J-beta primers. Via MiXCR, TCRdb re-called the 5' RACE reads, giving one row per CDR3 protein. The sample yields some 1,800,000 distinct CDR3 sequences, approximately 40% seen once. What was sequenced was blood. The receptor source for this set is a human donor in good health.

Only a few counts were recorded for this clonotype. The CDR3 region is CASSPTGAHASYEQYF. CDR3 nucleotide sequence: TGTGCCAGCTCACCTACAGGGGCCCACGCTTCCTACGAGCAGTACTTC. The gene calls are TRBV18 and TRBJ2-7; 7 nucleotides match TRBD1. Germline CDR1 KGHSH, CDR2 LQKENI. V shed 3 bases, J shed 1 base, and the junction held 9 bases outside the gene matches. The CDR3 length is 16 residues.

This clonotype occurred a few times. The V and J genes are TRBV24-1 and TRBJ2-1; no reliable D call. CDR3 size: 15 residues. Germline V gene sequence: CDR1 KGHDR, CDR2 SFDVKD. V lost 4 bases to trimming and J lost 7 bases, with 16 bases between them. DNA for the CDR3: TGTGCCACCAGTGACCCCAGGTGGCGTGAGAATGAGCAGTTCTTC. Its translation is CATSDPRWRENEQFF.

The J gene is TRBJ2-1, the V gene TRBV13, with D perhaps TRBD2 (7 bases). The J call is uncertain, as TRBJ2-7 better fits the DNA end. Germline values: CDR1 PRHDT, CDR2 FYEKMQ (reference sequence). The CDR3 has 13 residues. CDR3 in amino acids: CASSLRGGWEQYF. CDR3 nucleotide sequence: TGTGCCAGCAGCCTGAGGGGGGGATGGGAGCAGTACTTC.

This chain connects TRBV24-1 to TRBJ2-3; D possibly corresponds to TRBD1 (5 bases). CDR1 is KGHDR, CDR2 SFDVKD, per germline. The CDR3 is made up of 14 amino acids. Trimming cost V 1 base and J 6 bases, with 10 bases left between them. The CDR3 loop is CATSDFTGADTQYF. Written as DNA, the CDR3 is TGTGCCACCAGTGATTTCACAGGAGCGGATACGCAGTATTTT.

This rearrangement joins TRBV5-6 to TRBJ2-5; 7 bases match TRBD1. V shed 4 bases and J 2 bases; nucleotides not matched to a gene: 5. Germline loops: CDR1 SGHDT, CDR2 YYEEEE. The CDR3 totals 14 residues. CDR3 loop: CASSLQGQQETQYF. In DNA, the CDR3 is TGTGCCAGCAGCCTTCAGGGACAGCAAGAGACCCAGTACTTC. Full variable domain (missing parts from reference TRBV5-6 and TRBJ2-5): DAGVTQSPTHLIKTRGQQVTLRCSPKSGHDTVSWYQQALGQGPQFIFQYYEEEERQRGNFPDRFSGHQFPNYSSELNVNALLLGDSALYLCASSLQGQQETQYFGPGTRLLVL.